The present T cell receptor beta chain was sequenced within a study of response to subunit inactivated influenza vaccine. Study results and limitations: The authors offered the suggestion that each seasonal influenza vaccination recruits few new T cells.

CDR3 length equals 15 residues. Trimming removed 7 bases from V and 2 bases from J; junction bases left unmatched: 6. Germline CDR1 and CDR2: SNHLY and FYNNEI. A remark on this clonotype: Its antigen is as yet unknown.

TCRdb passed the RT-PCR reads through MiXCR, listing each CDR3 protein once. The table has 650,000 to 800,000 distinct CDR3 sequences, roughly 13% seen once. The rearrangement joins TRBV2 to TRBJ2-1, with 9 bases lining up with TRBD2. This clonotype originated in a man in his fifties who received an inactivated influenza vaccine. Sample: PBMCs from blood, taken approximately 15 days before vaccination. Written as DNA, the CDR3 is TGTGCCAGCATAGGGTCTAGCGGGGCCTACAATGAGCAGTTCTTC. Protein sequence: CASIGSSGAYNEQFF.